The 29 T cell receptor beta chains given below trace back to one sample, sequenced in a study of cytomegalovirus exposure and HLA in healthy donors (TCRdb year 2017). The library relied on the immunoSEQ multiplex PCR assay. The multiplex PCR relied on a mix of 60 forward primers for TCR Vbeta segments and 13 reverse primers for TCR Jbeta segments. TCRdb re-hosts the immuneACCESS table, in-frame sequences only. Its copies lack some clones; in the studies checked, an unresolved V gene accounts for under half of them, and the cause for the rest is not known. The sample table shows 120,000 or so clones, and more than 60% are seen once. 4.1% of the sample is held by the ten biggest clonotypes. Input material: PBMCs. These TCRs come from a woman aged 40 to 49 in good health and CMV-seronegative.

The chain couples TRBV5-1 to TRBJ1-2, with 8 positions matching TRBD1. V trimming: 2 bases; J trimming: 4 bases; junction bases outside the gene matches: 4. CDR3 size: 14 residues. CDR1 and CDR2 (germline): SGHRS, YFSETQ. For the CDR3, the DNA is TGCGCCAGCAGCTTCCCTGGGACAGGCTATGGCTACACCTTC. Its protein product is CASSFPGTGYGYTF.

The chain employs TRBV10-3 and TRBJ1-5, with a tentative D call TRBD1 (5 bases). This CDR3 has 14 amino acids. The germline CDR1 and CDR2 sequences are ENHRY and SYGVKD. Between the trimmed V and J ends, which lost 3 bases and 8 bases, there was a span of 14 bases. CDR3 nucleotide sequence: TGTGCCATCAGTGACCTCCTGGGGGAGGAGCCCCAGCATTTT. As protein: CAISDLLGEEPQHF.

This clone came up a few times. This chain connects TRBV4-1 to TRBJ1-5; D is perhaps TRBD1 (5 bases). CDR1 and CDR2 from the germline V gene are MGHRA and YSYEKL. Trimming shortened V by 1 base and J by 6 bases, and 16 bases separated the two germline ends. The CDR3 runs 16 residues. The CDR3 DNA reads TGCGCCAGCAGCCAAGTGACCGGCCAGGGAGGTCAGCCCCAGCATTTT. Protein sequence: CASSQVTGQGGQPQHF.

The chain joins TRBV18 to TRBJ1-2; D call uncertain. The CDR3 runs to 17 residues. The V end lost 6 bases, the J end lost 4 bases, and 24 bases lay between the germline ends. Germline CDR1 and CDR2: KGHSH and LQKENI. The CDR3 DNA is TGTGCCAGCTCCCCCGTTCGGGAGAGTCCCTATCTCTATGGCTACACCTTC. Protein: CASSPVRESPYLYGYTF. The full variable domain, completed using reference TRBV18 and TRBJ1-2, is NAGVMQNPRHLVRRRGQEARLRCSPMKGHSHVYWYRQLPEEGLKFMVYLQKENIIDESGMPKERFSAEFPKEGPSILRIQQVVRGDSAAYFCASSPVRESPYLYGYTFGSGTRLTVV.

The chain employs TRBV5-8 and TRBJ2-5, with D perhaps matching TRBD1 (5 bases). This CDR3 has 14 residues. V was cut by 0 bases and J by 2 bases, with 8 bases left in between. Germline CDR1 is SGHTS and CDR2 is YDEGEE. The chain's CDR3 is CASSLVWTQETQYF. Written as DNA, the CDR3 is TGTGCCAGCAGCTTGGTTTGGACACAAGAGACCCAGTACTTC.

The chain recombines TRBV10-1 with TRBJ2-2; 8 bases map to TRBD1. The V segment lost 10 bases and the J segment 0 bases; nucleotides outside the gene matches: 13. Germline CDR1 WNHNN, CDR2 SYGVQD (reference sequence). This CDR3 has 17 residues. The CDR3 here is CATRGPSTSSNTGELFF. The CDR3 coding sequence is TGCGCCACCAGGGGGCCTTCTACTTCCTCGAACACCGGGGAGCTGTTTTTT.

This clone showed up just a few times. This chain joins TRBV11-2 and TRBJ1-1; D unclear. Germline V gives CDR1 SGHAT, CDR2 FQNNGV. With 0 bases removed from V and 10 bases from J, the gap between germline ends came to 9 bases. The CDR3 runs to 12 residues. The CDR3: CASSLDRFGAFF. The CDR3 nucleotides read TGTGCCAGCAGCTTAGACAGGTTTGGAGCTTTCTTT.

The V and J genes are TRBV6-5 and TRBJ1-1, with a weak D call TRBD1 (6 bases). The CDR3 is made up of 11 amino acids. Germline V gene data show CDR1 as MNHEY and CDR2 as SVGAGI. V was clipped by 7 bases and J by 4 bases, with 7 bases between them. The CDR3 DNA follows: TGTGCCAGCAAGGGGGTCACTGAAGCTTTCTTT. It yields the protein CASKGVTEAFF.

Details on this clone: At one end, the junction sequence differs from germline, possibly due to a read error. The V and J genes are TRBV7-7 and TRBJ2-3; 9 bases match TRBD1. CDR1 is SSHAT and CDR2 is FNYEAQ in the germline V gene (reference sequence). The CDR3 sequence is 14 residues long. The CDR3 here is CASSTRQGDATQYF. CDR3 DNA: TGTGCTAGCAGCACGCGACAGGGGGACGCTACGCAGTATTTT. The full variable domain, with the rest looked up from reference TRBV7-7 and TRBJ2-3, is GAGVSQSPRYKVTKRGQDVTLRCDPISSHATLYWYQQALGQGPEFLTYFNYEAQPDKSGLPSDRFSAERPEGSISTLTIQRTEQRDSAMYRCASSTRQGDATQYFGPGTRLTVL.

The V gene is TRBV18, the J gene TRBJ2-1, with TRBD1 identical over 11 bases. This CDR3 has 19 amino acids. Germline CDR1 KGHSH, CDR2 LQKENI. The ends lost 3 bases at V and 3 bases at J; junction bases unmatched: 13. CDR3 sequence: CASSPEQRPGQGDYNEQFF. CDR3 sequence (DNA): TGTGCCAGCTCACCCGAACAACGCCCGGGACAGGGGGACTACAATGAGCAGTTCTTC. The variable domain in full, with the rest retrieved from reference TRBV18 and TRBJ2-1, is NAGVMQNPRHLVRRRGQEARLRCSPMKGHSHVYWYRQLPEEGLKFMVYLQKENIIDESGMPKERFSAEFPKEGPSILRIQQVVRGDSAAYFCASSPEQRPGQGDYNEQFFGPGTRLTVL.

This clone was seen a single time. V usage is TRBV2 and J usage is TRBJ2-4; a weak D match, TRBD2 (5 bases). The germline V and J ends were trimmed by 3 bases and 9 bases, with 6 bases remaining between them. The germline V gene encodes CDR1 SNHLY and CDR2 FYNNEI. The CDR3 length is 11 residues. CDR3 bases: TGTGCCAGCAGTGACGGAGGCATTCAGTACTTC. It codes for CASSDGGIQYF.

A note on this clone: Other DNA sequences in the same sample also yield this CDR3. For the CDR3, the DNA is TGTGCCAGCTCACCAGGACAGGGAAACACTGAAGCTTTCTTT. Its protein is CASSPGQGNTEAFF. V is TRBV18 and J is TRBJ1-1; 8 nucleotides line up with TRBD1. Unmatched junction bases numbered 1, after V lost 2 bases and J lost 2 bases. The CDR3 is 14 amino acids. Germline values: CDR1 KGHSH, CDR2 LQKENI.

The CDR3 loop reads CASSQDWGRNTEAFF. The CDR3 nucleotides are TGCGCCAGCAGCCAAGATTGGGGCAGGAACACTGAAGCTTTCTTT. The chain is built from TRBV4-3 and TRBJ1-1, with a weak D call TRBD1 (5 bases). Germline V CDR1 and CDR2: LGHNA, YSLEER. The V end was cut by 0 bases, the J end by 1 base, with 9 bases between. The CDR3 totals 15 residues.

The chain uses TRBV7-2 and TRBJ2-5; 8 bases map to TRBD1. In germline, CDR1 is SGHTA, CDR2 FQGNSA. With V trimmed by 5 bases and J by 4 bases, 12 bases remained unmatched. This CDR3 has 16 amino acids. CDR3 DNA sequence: TGTGCCAGCAGCCTCCAGGGGGCGGCCCCGCGAGAGACCCAGTACTTC. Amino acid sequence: CASSLQGAAPRETQYF.

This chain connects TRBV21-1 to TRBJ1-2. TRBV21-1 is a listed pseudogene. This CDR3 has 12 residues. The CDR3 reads CASSKMGDGYTF. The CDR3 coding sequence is TGTGCCAGCAGCAAAATGGGAGATGGCTACACCTTC.

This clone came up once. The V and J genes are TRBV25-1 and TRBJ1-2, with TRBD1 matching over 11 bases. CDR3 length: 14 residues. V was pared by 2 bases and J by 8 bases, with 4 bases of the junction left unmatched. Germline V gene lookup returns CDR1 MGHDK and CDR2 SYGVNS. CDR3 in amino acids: CASSEEGQGAGYTF. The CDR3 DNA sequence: TGTGCCAGCAGTGAAGAAGGACAGGGGGCGGGCTACACCTTC.

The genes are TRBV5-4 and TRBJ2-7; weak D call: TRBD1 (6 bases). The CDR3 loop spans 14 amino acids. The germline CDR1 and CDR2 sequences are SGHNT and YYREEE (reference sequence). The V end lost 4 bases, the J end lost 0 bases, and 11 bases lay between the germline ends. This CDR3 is CASSGQTSSYEQYF. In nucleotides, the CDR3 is TGTGCCAGCAGCGGACAGACAAGCTCCTACGAGCAGTACTTC.

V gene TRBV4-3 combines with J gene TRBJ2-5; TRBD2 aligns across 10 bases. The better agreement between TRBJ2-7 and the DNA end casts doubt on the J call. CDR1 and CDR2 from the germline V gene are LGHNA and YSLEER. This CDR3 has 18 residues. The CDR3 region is CASSQARSGGATSYEQYF. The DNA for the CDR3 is TGCGCCAGCAGCCAAGCTCGAAGCGGGGGGGCGACCTCCTACGAGCAGTACTTC.

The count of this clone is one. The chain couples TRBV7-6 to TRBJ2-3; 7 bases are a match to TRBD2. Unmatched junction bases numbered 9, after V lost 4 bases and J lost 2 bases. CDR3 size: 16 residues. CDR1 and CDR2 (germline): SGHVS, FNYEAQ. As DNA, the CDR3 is TGTGCCAGCAGCTACCGTGAGGGGACTAACACAGATACGCAGTATTTT. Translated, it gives CASSYREGTNTDTQYF.

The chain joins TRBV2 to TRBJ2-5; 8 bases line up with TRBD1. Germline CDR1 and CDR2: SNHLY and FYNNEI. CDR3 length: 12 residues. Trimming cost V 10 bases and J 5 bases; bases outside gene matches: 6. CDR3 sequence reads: CATGQGLETQYF. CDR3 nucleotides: TGTGCCACCGGACAGGGACTGGAGACCCAGTACTTC. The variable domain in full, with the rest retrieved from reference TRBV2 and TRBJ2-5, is EPEVTQTPSHQVTQMGQEVILRCVPISNHLYFYWYRQILGQKVEFLVSFYNNEISEKSEIFDDQFSVERPDGSNFTLKIRSTKLEDSAMYFCATGQGLETQYFGPGTRLLVL.

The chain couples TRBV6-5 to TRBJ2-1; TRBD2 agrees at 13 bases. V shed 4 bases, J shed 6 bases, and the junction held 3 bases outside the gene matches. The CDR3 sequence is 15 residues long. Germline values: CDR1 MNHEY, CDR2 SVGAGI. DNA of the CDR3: TGTGCCAGCAGTTCCGGGACTAGCGGGACCAATGAGCAGTTCTTC. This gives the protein CASSSGTSGTNEQFF.

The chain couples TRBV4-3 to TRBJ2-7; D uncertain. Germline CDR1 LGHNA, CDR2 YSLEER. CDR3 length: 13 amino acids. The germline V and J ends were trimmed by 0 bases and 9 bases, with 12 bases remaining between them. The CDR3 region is CASSQDQKTTQYF. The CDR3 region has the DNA TGCGCCAGCAGCCAAGACCAGAAAACCACGCAGTACTTC.

The CDR3 DNA reads as TGCGCCAGCAGCCAAGCTTCCGGGAGGGACGAGCAGTACTTC. Translating it yields CASSQASGRDEQYF. This chain links TRBV4-3 with TRBJ2-5; 8 bases agree with TRBD2. The tail of the sequence fits TRBJ2-7 better, so the J call may be wrong. Per germline, CDR1 LGHNA and CDR2 YSLEER. The CDR3 contains 14 residues.

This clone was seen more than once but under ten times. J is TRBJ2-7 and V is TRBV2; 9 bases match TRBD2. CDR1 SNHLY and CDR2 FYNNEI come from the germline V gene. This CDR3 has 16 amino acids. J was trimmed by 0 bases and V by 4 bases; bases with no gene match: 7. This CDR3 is CASSVSRTSVSYEQYF. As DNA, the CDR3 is TGTGCCAGCAGTGTTAGCAGGACTAGCGTCTCCTACGAGCAGTACTTC.

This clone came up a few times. CDR3 nucleotide sequence: TGTGCCAGCAGCTTAATGAGGCTCGGGGACTATGGCTACACCTTC. The encoded protein is CASSLMRLGDYGYTF. This chain connects TRBV7-2 to TRBJ1-2, with D hard to call. Trimming pared 2 bases from V and 3 bases from J, leaving 13 bases between. The CDR3 length is 15 residues. CDR1 and CDR2 (germline): SGHTA, FQGNSA.

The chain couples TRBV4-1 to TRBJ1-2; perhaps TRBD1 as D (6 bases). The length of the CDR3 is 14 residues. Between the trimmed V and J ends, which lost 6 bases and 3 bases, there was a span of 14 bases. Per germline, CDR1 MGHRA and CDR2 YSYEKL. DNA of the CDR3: TGCGCCAGCAGACAACCCAACAGGGACTATGGCTACACCTTC. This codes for CASRQPNRDYGYTF.

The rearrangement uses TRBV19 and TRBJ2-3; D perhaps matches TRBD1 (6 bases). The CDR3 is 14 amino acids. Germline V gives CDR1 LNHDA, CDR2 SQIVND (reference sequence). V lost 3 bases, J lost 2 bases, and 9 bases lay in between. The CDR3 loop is CASSMTGFTDTQYF. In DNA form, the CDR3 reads TGTGCCAGTAGTATGACAGGATTCACAGATACGCAGTATTTT.

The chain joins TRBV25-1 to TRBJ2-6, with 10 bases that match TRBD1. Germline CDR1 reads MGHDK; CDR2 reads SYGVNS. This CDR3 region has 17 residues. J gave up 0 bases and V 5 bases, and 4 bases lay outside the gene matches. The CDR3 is CASSWGQGISGANVLTF. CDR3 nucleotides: TGTGCCAGCAGTTGGGGACAGGGGATCTCTGGGGCCAACGTCCTGACTTTC.

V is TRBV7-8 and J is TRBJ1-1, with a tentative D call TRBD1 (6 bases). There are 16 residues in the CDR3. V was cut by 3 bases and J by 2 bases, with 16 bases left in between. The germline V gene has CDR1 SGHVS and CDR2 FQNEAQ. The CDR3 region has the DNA TGTGCCAGCAGCTTTTCCTCCGGGACACCTAACACTGAAGCTTTCTTT. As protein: CASSFSSGTPNTEAFF.